Following are 7 T cell receptor beta chains from one sample sequenced in a study of blood T cell repertoires in COVID-19. Produced via immunoSEQ multiplex PCR; TCRdb's table is partial and in-frame only. There are about 140,000 clones in the sample; around 90% occur only once, and approximately 1.8% lies in the top ten. Specimen: peripheral blood. Receptors originate from a man in his 70s with acute or convalescent COVID-19.

The V and J genes are TRBV18 and TRBJ2-5; D uncertain. Looked up from germline, CDR1 is KGHSH and CDR2 is LQKENI. CDR3 length equals 14 residues. Trimming stripped 3 bases from V and 4 bases from J, with 12 bases between. In DNA form, the CDR3 reads TGTGCCAGCTCACCTCCCAGTGTTTTAGAGACCCAGTACTTC. Protein sequence: CASSPPSVLETQYF.

The chain links TRBV6-1 to TRBJ1-1; 10 bases map to TRBD1. The CDR3 has 15 amino acids. Losses at the gene ends were 3 bases for V and 1 base for J; bases not matched to a gene: 2. CDR1 and CDR2 (germline): MNHNS, SASEGT. The CDR3: CASSDWTGGNTEAFF. CDR3 sequence (DNA): TGTGCCAGCAGTGATTGGACAGGGGGGAACACTGAAGCTTTCTTT.

The V call is TRBV6-5, the J call TRBJ1-1; D call uncertain. This CDR3 is built from 14 residues. Germline-derived CDR1 and CDR2 are MNHEY and SVGAGI. The V end lost 2 bases, the J end lost 3 bases, and 10 bases lay between the germline ends. In DNA form, the CDR3 reads TGTGCCAGCAGTTACCAGGCTACAGACACTGAAGCTTTCTTT. Translating it yields CASSYQATDTEAFF.

The CDR3 DNA reads TGTGCCAGCAGCCCCGTGGGTGGGGAGGGCAATGAGCAGTTCTTC. This translates into CASSPVGGEGNEQFF. This chain uses TRBV7-9 with TRBJ2-1; 7 nucleotides align to TRBD2. With V trimmed by 5 bases and J by 6 bases, 10 bases remained unmatched. This CDR3 has 15 residues. From germline, CDR1 is SEHNR and CDR2 FQNEAQ (reference sequence).

This clone occurred a few times. The J gene is TRBJ1-1, the V gene TRBV7-9, with TRBD1 matching over 10 bases. Germline V gene data show CDR1 as SEHNR and CDR2 as FQNEAQ (reference sequence). V trimming: 5 bases; J trimming: 1 base; junction bases outside the gene matches: 4. The CDR3 loop spans 15 amino acids. The chain's CDR3 is CASSIGQGENTEAFF. Here the CDR3 DNA reads TGTGCCAGCAGCATTGGACAGGGGGAGAACACTGAAGCTTTCTTT.

The sample holds a few counts of this clone. The rearrangement links TRBV7-8 to TRBJ2-2; 12 bases agree with TRBD2. The germline V gene encodes CDR1 SGHVS and CDR2 FQNEAQ. This CDR3 is built from 21 residues. V lost 2 bases and J lost 2; bases outside the gene matches: 15. Here the CDR3 reads CASSLNFRTGTSGYNTGELFF. The CDR3 nucleotides are TGTGCCAGCAGCTTAAATTTCAGGACCGGGACTAGCGGGTACAACACCGGGGAGCTGTTTTTT.

The V and J genes are TRBV6-5 and TRBJ1-6; 7 bases agree with TRBD1. Germline assignment: CDR1 MNHEY and CDR2 SVGAGI. The CDR3 is 15 amino acids. The V and J ends lost 2 bases and 4 bases, in that order; junction bases with no gene match: 2. The CDR3 reads CASSYQGQYNSPLHF. The CDR3 DNA follows: TGTGCCAGCAGTTACCAGGGACAGTATAATTCACCCCTCCACTTT.